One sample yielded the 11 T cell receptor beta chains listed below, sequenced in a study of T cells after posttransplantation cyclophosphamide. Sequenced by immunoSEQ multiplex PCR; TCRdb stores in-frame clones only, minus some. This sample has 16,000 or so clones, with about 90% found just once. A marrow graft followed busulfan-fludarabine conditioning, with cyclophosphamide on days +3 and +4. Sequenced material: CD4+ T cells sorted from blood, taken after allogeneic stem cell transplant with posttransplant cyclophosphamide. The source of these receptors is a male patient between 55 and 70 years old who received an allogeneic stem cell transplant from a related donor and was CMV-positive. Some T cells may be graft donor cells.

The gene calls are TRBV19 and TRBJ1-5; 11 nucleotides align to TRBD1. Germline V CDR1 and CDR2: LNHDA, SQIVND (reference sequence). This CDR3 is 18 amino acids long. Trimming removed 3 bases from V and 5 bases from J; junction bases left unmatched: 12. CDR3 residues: CASSIPDRGPGSYQPQHF. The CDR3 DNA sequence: TGTGCCAGTAGTATTCCGGACAGGGGGCCTGGAAGCTATCAGCCCCAGCATTTT.

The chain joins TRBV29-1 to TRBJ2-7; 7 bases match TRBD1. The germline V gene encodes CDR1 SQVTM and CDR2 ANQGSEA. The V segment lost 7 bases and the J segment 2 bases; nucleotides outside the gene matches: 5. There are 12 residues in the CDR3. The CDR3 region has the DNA TGCAGCGGGGGACAGTCCCCCTACGAGCAGTACTTC. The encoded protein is CSGGQSPYEQYF.

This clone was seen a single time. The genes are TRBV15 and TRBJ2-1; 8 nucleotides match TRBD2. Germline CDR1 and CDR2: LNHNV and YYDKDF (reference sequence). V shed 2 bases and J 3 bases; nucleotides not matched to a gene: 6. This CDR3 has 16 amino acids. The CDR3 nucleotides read TGTGCCACCAGCAGACGAGCGGGGGCCGACTACAATGAGCAGTTCTTC. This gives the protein CATSRRAGADYNEQFF.

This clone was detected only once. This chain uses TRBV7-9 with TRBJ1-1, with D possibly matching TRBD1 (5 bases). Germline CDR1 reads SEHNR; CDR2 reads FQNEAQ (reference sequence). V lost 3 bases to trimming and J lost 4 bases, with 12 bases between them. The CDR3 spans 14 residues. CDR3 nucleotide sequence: TGTGCCAGCAGCTTTCAGGGCCGAACCACTGAAGCTTTCTTT. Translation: CASSFQGRTTEAFF. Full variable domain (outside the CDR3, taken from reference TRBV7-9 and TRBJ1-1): DTGVSQNPRHKITKRGQNVTFRCDPISEHNRLYWYRQTLGQGPEFLTYFQNEAQLEKSRLLSDRFSAERPKGSFSTLEIQRTEQGDSAMYLCASSFQGRTTEAFFGQGTRLTVV.

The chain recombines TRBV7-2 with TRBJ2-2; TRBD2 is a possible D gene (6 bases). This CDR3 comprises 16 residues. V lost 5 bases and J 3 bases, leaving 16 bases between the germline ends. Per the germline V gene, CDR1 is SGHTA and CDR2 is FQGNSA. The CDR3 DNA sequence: TGTGCCAGCAGCCTCGCGGCGGGGAGTTACACCGGGGAGCTGTTTTTT. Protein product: CASSLAAGSYTGELFF. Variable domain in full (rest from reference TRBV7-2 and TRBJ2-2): GAGVSQSPSNKVTEKGKDVELRCDPISGHTALYWYRQSLGQGLEFLIYFQGNSAPDKSGLPSDRFSAERTGGSVSTLTIQRTQQEDSAVYLCASSLAAGSYTGELFFGEGSRLTVL.

CDR3 residues: CASSLIHRGSTNSPLHF. DNA for the CDR3: TGTGCCAGCAGTCTTATTCACAGGGGATCAACTAATTCACCCCTCCACTTT. The chain links TRBV2 to TRBJ1-6, with TRBD1 matching over 7 bases. The CDR3 loop spans 17 amino acids. V shed 5 bases, J shed 6 bases, and the junction held 13 bases outside the gene matches. Germline CDR1 SNHLY, CDR2 FYNNEI.

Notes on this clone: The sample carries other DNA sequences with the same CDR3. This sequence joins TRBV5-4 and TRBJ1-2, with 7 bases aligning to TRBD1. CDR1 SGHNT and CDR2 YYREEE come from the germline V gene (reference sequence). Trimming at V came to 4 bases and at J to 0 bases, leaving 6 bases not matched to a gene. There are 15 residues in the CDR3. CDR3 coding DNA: TGTGCCAGCAGCCACCGACAGGGTCCTAACTATGGCTACACCTTC. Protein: CASSHRQGPNYGYTF.

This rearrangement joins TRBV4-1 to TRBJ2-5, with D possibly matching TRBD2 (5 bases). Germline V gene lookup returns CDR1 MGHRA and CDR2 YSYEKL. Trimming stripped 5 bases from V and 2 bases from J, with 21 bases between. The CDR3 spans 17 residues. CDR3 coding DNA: TGCGCCAGCAGCGCCCTAGGTAGAGGGAAAAATCAAGAGACCCAGTACTTC. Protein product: CASSALGRGKNQETQYF.

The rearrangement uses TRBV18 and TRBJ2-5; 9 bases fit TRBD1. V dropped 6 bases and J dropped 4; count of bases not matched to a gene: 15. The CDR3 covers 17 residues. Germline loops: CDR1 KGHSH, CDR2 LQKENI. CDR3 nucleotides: TGTGCCAGCTCGCTTCTGTTACAGGGGGCCTCGGGAGAGACCCAGTACTTC. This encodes CASSLLLQGASGETQYF.

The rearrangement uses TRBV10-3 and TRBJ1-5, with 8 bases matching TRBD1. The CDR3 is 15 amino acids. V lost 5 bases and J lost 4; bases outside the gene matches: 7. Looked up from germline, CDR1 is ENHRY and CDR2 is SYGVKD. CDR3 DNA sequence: TGTGCCATCAGTTCGGGACAGGAGTTTAATCAGCCCCAGCATTTT. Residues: CAISSGQEFNQPQHF.

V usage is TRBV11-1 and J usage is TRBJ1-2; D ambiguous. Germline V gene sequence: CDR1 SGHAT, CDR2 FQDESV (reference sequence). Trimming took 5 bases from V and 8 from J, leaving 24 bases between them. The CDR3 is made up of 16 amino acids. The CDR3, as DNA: TGTGCCAGCAGCCCTACAGCAGTCGGCGCCTTCGGAGGCTACACCTTC. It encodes CASSPTAVGAFGGYTF.